The clone carrying this TCR beta chain was picked up one time. This sample stems from a study of technical replicates of blood from several donors. Here immunoSEQ multiplex PCR was the method, and the copy in TCRdb shows in-frame clones only, minus some. The table has over 85,000 clones, 90% to 97% seen once. The origin of this receptor is a human donor in good health. The sequenced sample was T cells isolated from PBMCs.

DNA of the CDR3: TGTGCCAGCAGTTTAACAGGGGGGAAAACTGAAGCTTTCTTT. Protein: CASSLTGGKTEAFF. V usage is TRBV28 and J usage is TRBJ1-1, with 8 bases identical to TRBD1. J gave up 5 bases and V 2 bases, and 4 bases lay outside the gene matches. The CDR3 spans 14 residues. The germline CDR1 and CDR2 sequences are MDHEN and SYDVKM.